The 2 T cell receptor beta chains below all came from one sample that was sequenced in a study of cytomegalovirus exposure and HLA in healthy donors (dated by TCRdb to about 2017). Libraries were made using the immunoSEQ multiplex PCR assay. The multiplex PCR relied on a mix of 60 forward primers for TCR Vbeta segments and 13 reverse primers for TCR Jbeta segments. TCRdb took this table from immuneACCESS and kept in-frame rearrangements with V and J called. Such tables lack part of the clones; where checked against another copy, unresolved V genes explain under half of the gap, and the rest is unexplained. This sample holds tens of thousands of clones; 75% to 80% were observed only once. The ten largest account for around 1.5% of the sample. Input material: PBMCs. Source of these receptors: a female donor in good health and CMV-seronegative.

This clone was detected only a few times. This sequence joins TRBV7-3 and TRBJ1-1; TRBD1 aligns across 8 bases. CDR3 length: 15 residues. The V gene end was trimmed by 0 bases and the J gene end by 7 bases; junction bases not matched to a gene: 7. Germline V CDR1 and CDR2: SGHTA, FQGTGA. CDR3 nucleotide sequence: TGTGCCAGCAGCTTAACAGGTTTACAGGGGGATGAAGCTTTCTTT. This sequence encodes CASSLTGLQGDEAFF.

V gene TRBV19 combines with J gene TRBJ1-1; D is possibly TRBD1 (5 bases). V was trimmed by 3 bases and J by 5 bases, leaving 10 bases between them. The CDR3 totals 13 residues. The germline gives CDR1 LNHDA, CDR2 SQIVND (reference sequence). The CDR3 coding sequence is TGTGCCAGTAGTATGGGGGGACGAACTGAAGCTTTCTTT. It translates to CASSMGGRTEAFF. Together with reference TRBV19 and TRBJ1-1, the CDR3 gives the full variable domain: DGGITQSPKYLFRKEGQNVTLSCEQNLNHDAMYWYRQDPGQGLRLIYYSQIVNDFQKGDIAEGYSVSREKKESFPLTVTSAQKNPTAFYLCASSMGGRTEAFFGQGTRLTVV.